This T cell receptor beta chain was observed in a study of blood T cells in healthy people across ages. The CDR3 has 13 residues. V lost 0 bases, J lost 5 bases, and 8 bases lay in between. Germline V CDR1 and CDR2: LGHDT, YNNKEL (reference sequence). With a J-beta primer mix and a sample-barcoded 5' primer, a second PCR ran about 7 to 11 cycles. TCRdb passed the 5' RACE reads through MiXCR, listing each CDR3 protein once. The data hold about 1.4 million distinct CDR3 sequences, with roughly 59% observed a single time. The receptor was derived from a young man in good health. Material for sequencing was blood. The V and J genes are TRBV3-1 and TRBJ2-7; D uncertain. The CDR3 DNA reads TGTGCCAGCAGCCAAGATGGTATGGACGAGCAGTACTTC. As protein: CASSQDGMDEQYF.